The text below deals with one T cell receptor (beta chain). Its target is not known. The sample is drawn from a study of T cell repertoires and HLA-DP antigens. Study overall: One stimulator alloantigen differed from self by one groove amino acid; the other by ten. Findings and limits, study-wide: The CD4+ repertoire was not split into naive and memory. A non-physiological HeLa system presented antigen to total CD4+ responders.

The CDR3 is made up of 12 amino acids. V was trimmed by 0 bases and J by 5 bases, leaving 5 bases between them. Germline V gene lookup returns CDR1 SGHNT and CDR2 YYREEE (reference sequence). Clones were read by immunoSEQ multiplex PCR, and TCRdb kept only the in-frame ones, dropping some. Here the sample spans around 70,000 clones, about 82% being singletons. CD4+ T cells, purified by negative selection, averaged 97.7% purity. What was sequenced was CD4+ T cells from PBMCs. The V and J genes are TRBV5-4 and TRBJ1-2; D is undetermined. The sequence derives from a man in his fifties or sixties in good health and CMV-seronegative. DNA of the CDR3: TGTGCCAGCAGCTTGGCGGGGTATGGCTACACCTTC. Protein product: CASSLAGYGYTF.